The 19 T cell receptor beta chains below come from one sample, sequenced in a study of T cells in Graves' hyperthyroidism and ophthalmopathy. Authors of the study amplified TCR beta CDR3 regions from RNA transcripts. An initial round of RT-PCR targeting the TCR CDR3 relied on the HTBI primer set. TCRdb reprocessed the multiplex PCR reads with MiXCR, giving one entry per CDR3 protein. The sample holds a few hundred thousand distinct CDR3 sequences; less than 20% are singletons and the top ten take 35% to 45%. Sequenced material: blood. The receptor set was obtained from a man between 18 and 29 years old with Graves' ophthalmopathy.

A few counts support this clonotype. The gene calls are TRBV15 and TRBJ1-4, with TRBD1 identical over 12 bases. This CDR3 comprises 16 residues. The ends lost 5 bases at V and 6 bases at J; junction bases unmatched: 7. CDR1 is LNHNV and CDR2 is YYDKDF in the germline V gene (reference sequence). The CDR3 DNA reads as TGTGCCACCAGCGGCGGGACAGGGGGCGGAGATGAAAAACTGTTTTTT. Amino acids: CATSGGTGGGDEKLFF.

This clonotype appeared many times. The rearrangement links TRBV6-1 to TRBJ2-7; 10 bases fit TRBD2. The J segment lost 0 bases and the V segment lost 8 bases, leaving 4 bases of the junction unmatched. The CDR3 runs 14 residues. The germline CDR1 and CDR2 sequences are MNHNS and SASEGT. CDR3 amino acids: CASGLAGDSYEQYF. CDR3 DNA: TGTGCCAGCGGGCTAGCGGGGGACTCCTACGAGCAGTACTTC.

There are many counts of this clonotype. The chain couples TRBV2 to TRBJ2-7; the D gene could be TRBD1 or TRBD2 (5 bases each). With 6 bases removed from V and 1 base from J, the gap between germline ends came to 16 bases. Per germline, CDR1 SNHLY and CDR2 FYNNEI. The CDR3 covers 15 residues. CDR3 coding DNA: TGTGCCAGCAGGCGAACTAGGGGCTTTTCCTACGAGCAGTACTTC. The encoded protein is CASRRTRGFSYEQYF.

In this sample, this clonotype turned up many times. This rearrangement joins TRBV2 to TRBJ1-5; 7 positions agree with TRBD1. The CDR3 is 14 amino acids. The germline gives CDR1 SNHLY, CDR2 FYNNEI. With V trimmed by 9 bases and J by 6 bases, 11 bases remained unmatched. The CDR3 DNA sequence: TGTGCCAGTACTATCACAGGGGCCGGTCAGCCCCAGCATTTT. Encoded protein: CASTITGAGQPQHF.

The genes are TRBV20-1 and TRBJ2-1; 11 nucleotides agree with TRBD2. J gave up 6 bases and V 6 bases, and 4 bases lay outside the gene matches. This CDR3 is built from 13 residues. Germline CDR1 DFQATT, CDR2 SNEGSKA (reference sequence). The CDR3 region is CSAGTSGFNEQFF. CDR3 DNA sequence: TGCAGTGCCGGGACTAGCGGTTTCAATGAGCAGTTCTTC.

V is TRBV14 and J is TRBJ1-3, with unresolved D. The CDR3 is 16 residues long. V was shortened by 0 bases and J by 2 bases, with 11 bases between the two germline ends. Germline assignment: CDR1 SGHDN and CDR2 FVKESK. CDR3 residues: CASSQDLYSTGNTIYF. The CDR3 DNA reads TGTGCCAGCAGCCAAGATCTTTACAGCACTGGAAACACCATATATTTT.

In its sample, this clonotype was seen many times. V usage is TRBV20-1 and J usage is TRBJ1-2, with D hard to call. Trimming removed 5 bases from V and 0 bases from J, with 10 bases in between. This CDR3 comprises 13 residues. Germline values: CDR1 DFQATT, CDR2 SNEGSKA (reference sequence). In DNA form, the CDR3 reads TGCAGTGCTTCGAGCGGGACTAACTATGGCTACACCTTC. Its protein product is CSASSGTNYGYTF.

The CDR3 coding sequence is TGCAGTGCTAGTAGTCAGGGTTACGAGCAGTACTTC. It encodes CSASSQGYEQYF. The chain couples TRBV20-1 to TRBJ2-7; D is perhaps TRBD1 (5 bases). Germline lookup yields CDR1 DFQATT and CDR2 SNEGSKA (reference sequence). Trimming pared 3 bases from V and 4 bases from J, leaving 10 bases between. The CDR3 contains 12 residues.

On this clonotype itself: At one end, the junction sequence differs from germline, possibly due to a read error. The chain carries TRBV4-1 and TRBJ2-1; 7 nucleotides align to TRBD1. CDR1 MGHRA and CDR2 YSYEKL come from the germline V gene. This CDR3 is 16 amino acids long. In nucleotides, the CDR3 is TGCACCAGCAGCCAAGACAGGGCCCGGATGAACAATGAGCAGTTCTTC. It is translated as CTSSQDRARMNNEQFF.

The gene calls are TRBV5-1 and TRBJ2-7; no clear D gene. CDR3 length equals 14 residues. Germline V gene data show CDR1 as SGHRS and CDR2 as YFSETQ. V lost 0 bases to trimming and J lost 3 bases, with 10 bases between them. The CDR3 DNA reads TGCGCCAGCAGCTTGGCCGCCGGCGACTACGAGCAGTACTTC. Protein: CASSLAAGDYEQYF.

The table lists this clonotype with a few counts. The chain joins TRBV5-8 to TRBJ2-3, with D unclear. Germline CDR1 reads SGHTS; CDR2 reads YDEGEE. The V end was cut by 1 base, the J end by 0 bases, with 12 bases between. This CDR3 has 16 amino acids. The chain's CDR3 is CASSLYPAASTDTQYF. DNA for the CDR3: TGTGCCAGCAGCTTGTATCCGGCAGCTAGCACAGATACGCAGTATTTT.

This clonotype was recorded many times. This chain connects TRBV9 to TRBJ2-5; D may match TRBD1 or TRBD2 (5 bases each). The CDR3 spans 15 residues. V gave up 0 bases and J gave up 0 bases, with 9 bases separating them. Germline V gene data show CDR1 as SGDLS and CDR2 as YYNGEE. CDR3 sequence: CASSVGGTYQETQYF. The CDR3 DNA follows: TGTGCCAGCAGCGTAGGTGGGACCTACCAAGAGACCCAGTACTTC.

This clonotype was seen just once. This chain connects TRBV5-5 to TRBJ2-5, with D possibly being TRBD2 (7 bases). The germline gives CDR1 SGHKS, CDR2 YYEKEE (reference sequence). CDR3 length equals 13 residues. Trimming stripped 8 bases from V and 5 bases from J, with 16 bases between. The CDR3 protein is CARGGVVPETQYF. The CDR3 DNA sequence: TGTGCCAGAGGGGGGGTAGTCCCGGAGACCCAGTACTTC.

This clonotype turned up a few times. This chain connects TRBV20-1 to TRBJ2-1, with 8 nucleotides matching TRBD2. The CDR3 has 15 amino acids. Germline CDR1 DFQATT, CDR2 SNEGSKA (reference sequence). With V trimmed by 7 bases and J by 7 bases, 15 bases remained unmatched. The CDR3: CSVQQNPGGGNEQFF. In DNA, the CDR3 is TGCAGTGTCCAGCAGAATCCGGGGGGGGGAAATGAGCAGTTCTTC.

The chain is built from TRBV3-1 and TRBJ2-3; 7 bases line up with TRBD2. The germline V gene encodes CDR1 LGHDT and CDR2 YNNKEL (reference sequence). V dropped 2 bases and J dropped 4; count of bases not matched to a gene: 6. The CDR3 contains 15 residues. CDR3 coding DNA: TGTGCCAGCAGCCAAACATCGGGGGGTTCAGATACGCAGTATTTT. This encodes CASSQTSGGSDTQYF.

This clonotype was found many times. The chain links TRBV11-2 to TRBJ2-5; possible D gene TRBD2, 5 bases. The CDR3 extends over 16 amino acids. The germline V and J ends were trimmed by 4 bases and 2 bases, with 17 bases remaining between them. The germline CDR1 and CDR2 sequences are SGHAT and FQNNGV. The CDR3: CASSSIAFSEQETQYF. CDR3 bases: TGTGCCAGCAGCTCCATAGCCTTTAGCGAGCAAGAGACCCAGTACTTC.

This clonotype was seen many times. The chain recombines TRBV28 with TRBJ2-7; D might be TRBD1 or TRBD2, each matching 5 bases. The CDR3 extends over 14 amino acids. The V gene's germline CDR1 is MDHEN and CDR2 SYDVKM. Deletions cut 6 bases from V and 2 bases from J, with 14 bases between. The CDR3 loop is CASRSGTATYEQYF. The CDR3 nucleotides read TGTGCCAGCAGATCCGGGACGGCGACCTACGAGCAGTACTTC.

This clonotype was observed many times. This chain joins TRBV20-1 and TRBJ2-7; 10 bases fit TRBD2. The V segment lost 6 bases and the J segment 3 bases; nucleotides outside the gene matches: 11. The CDR3 is 15 residues long. The germline CDR1 and CDR2 sequences are DFQATT and SNEGSKA (reference sequence). CDR3 in DNA: TGCAGTGCCCCCCCCGCTAGCGGGAGTGGCTACGAGCAGTACTTC. Translation: CSAPPASGSGYEQYF.

This clonotype appeared a few times. V gene TRBV12-3 or TRBV12-4 combines with J gene TRBJ2-2, with TRBD2 as a possible D gene (5 bases). The V gene lost 10 bases and the J gene lost 6 bases, with 21 bases spanning the gap. The CDR3 runs 15 residues. The CDR3 DNA follows: TGTGCCACCCGTTCCGGGATACGACCCGCCGGGGAGCTGTTTTTT. This gives the protein CATRSGIRPAGELFF.